A selection of T cell receptor beta chains follows, all from one sample in a study of blood T cell repertoires in COVID-19. Some clones are missing from TCRdb's copy, which holds only in-frame ones; the method was immunoSEQ multiplex PCR. The sample lists around 380,000 clones, around 87% occurring once. The sample taken for sequencing was PBMCs or T cells enriched from blood (not recorded which). Receptors were obtained from a man aged 25-45 years who had recovered from COVID-19. Both conserved end residues are part of each CDR3. The D gene is left open where the match is weak. Part of the rows lack a size; the others show once, few, many or a class for expanded clones.

TRBV10-1	TRBJ2-2	TRBD1	-	TGCGCCAGCCAGGCGGGACAGGAACGAGCCGGGGAGCTGTTTTTT	CASQAGQERAGELFF
TRBV3-1/TRBV3-2	TRBJ1-1	-	-	TGTGCCAGCAGCTCATACGGAGGAGAAGCTTTCTTT	CASSSYGGEAFF
TRBV4-1	TRBJ1-2	-	-	TGCGCCAGCAGCCAAGACCCTCCAGGGGCCGTCAACTATGGCTACACCTTC	CASSQDPPGAVNYGYTF
TRBV25-1	TRBJ1-4	-	-	TGTGCCAGCAGTGACCACCGGGTCGAAAAACTGTTTTTT	CASSDHRVEKLFF
TRBV4-1	TRBJ2-2	TRBD2	-	TGCGCCAGCAGCCCCTGGACTAGCGGGTCGAACACCGGGGAGCTGTTTTTT	CASSPWTSGSNTGELFF
TRBV6-1	TRBJ1-5	-	-	TGTGCCAGCAGTGAAGCTCAGGGCAGCAATCAGCCCCAGCATTTT	CASSEAQGSNQPQHF
TRBV19	TRBJ1-1	TRBD1	-	TGTGCCAGTAGTATAGGGACAGGGGGCACTGAAGCTTTCTTT	CASSIGTGGTEAFF
TRBV19	TRBJ2-3	-	-	TGTGCCAGTAGTATAGATAACGGGGGGCGCACTAGCACAGATACGCAGTATTTT	CASSIDNGGRTSTDTQYF
TRBV3-1/TRBV3-2	TRBJ1-2	-	-	TGTGCCAGCAGCCAAGATCGGGTGGTGGGCTATGGCTACACCTTC	CASSQDRVVGYGYTF
TRBV6-5	TRBJ1-3	-	-	TGTGCCGCCGGGGACTCTGGAAACACCATATATTTT	CAAGDSGNTIYF
TRBV29-1	TRBJ1-4	TRBD1	-	TGCAGCGTCGCCGGGACAGCTGGGGAAAAACTGTTTTTT	CSVAGTAGEKLFF
TRBV18	TRBJ1-5	TRBD1	-	TGTGCCAGCTCACCCTCGACAGGGAATAGCAATCAGCCCCAGCATTTT	CASSPSTGNSNQPQHF
TRBV5-5	TRBJ2-1	-	-	TGTGCCAGCAGGGGGACACTGAGCTCCTACAATGAGCAGTTCTTC	CASRGTLSSYNEQFF
TRBV25-1	TRBJ1-1	-	-	TGTGCCAGCAGGGCCCTGGCCACTGAAGCTTTCTTT	CASRALATEAFF
TRBV6-6	TRBJ1-1	TRBD1	-	TGTGCCAGCAACGACAGGGGGCTTACGCAAGCTTTCTTT	CASNDRGLTQAFF
TRBV5-1	TRBJ2-1	TRBD2	-	TGCGCCAGCAGCTTGGGGGGACTAGCGGCCTCCTACAATGAGCAGTTCTTC	CASSLGGLAASYNEQFF
TRBV6-5	TRBJ1-4	TRBD1	-	TGTGCCAGCACCATTGGGACAGGGGGCGAAAAACTGTTTTTT	CASTIGTGGEKLFF
TRBV27	TRBJ1-4	TRBD1	few	TGTGCCAGCAGGTCCGCAGGGGGCAGCAATGAAAAACTGTTTTTT	CASRSAGGSNEKLFF
TRBV7-2	TRBJ2-1	-	-	TGTGCCAGCAGCTTAGACAGGGCGAATGAGCAGTTCTTC	CASSLDRANEQFF
TRBV5-1	TRBJ2-3	TRBD2	-	TGCGCCAGCAGCCCGGCCGGGACTAGCGGGGGTGCAGATACGCAGTATTTT	CASSPAGTSGGADTQYF
TRBV5-6	TRBJ1-2	-	-	TGTGCCAGCAGCTTGGGACAGTCTGACTATGGCTACACCTTC	CASSLGQSDYGYTF
TRBV4-2	TRBJ1-2	-	once	TGTGCCAGCAGCCAAGATACGGGGGTTACGGGTAACTATGGCTACACCTTC	CASSQDTGVTGNYGYTF
TRBV11-2	TRBJ1-2	-	-	TGTGCCAGCAGCCCCCAGGGGATCTATGGCTACACCTTC	CASSPQGIYGYTF
TRBV6-5	TRBJ1-4	TRBD1	-	TGTGCCAGCAGTCAGCCTGGACAGGGTAATGAAAAACTGTTTTTT	CASSQPGQGNEKLFF
TRBV12-5	TRBJ1-1	-	-	TGTGCTAGTGGTAGACAGATGAACACTGAAGCTTTCTTT	CASGRQMNTEAFF
TRBV18	TRBJ1-2	-	-	TGTGCCAGCTCACCTCAGGAGGCCTATGGCTACACCTTC	CASSPQEAYGYTF
TRBV29-1	TRBJ2-1	-	-	TGCAGCGTTGGCCAAGCAAATGAGCAGTTCTTC	CSVGQANEQFF
TRBV30	TRBJ1-1	TRBD1	-	TGTGCCTGGAGCGACAGGGGTCCTATCGCTGAAGCTTTCTTT	CAWSDRGPIAEAFF
TRBV25-1	TRBJ1-2	-	-	TGTGCCAGCAGTGAACATACAGGGAATGGCTACACCTTC	CASSEHTGNGYTF
TRBV5-1	TRBJ2-1	-	many	TGCGCCAGCAGCTTACATGGAACAGATTACTACAATGAGCAGTTCTTC	CASSLHGTDYYNEQFF
TRBV18	TRBJ1-2	-	once	TGTGCCAGCTCAGAACTCAATGGCTACACCTTC	CASSELNGYTF
TRBV18	TRBJ2-2	TRBD1	-	TGTGCCAGCTCACCACGACAGGGGGAGGCCGGGGAGCTGTTTTTT	CASSPRQGEAGELFF
TRBV15	TRBJ2-7	-	-	TGTGCCACCAGGGGCTTAACCTCCTACGAGCAGTACTTC	CATRGLTSYEQYF
TRBV28	TRBJ1-5	TRBD1	once	TGTGCCCACAGGGGAGATGGCAATCAGCCCCAGCATTTT	CAHRGDGNQPQHF
TRBV6-5	TRBJ1-2	TRBD1	-	TGTGCCAGCCGAACTACAGGGGATTATGGCTACACCTTC	CASRTTGDYGYTF
TRBV4-2	TRBJ2-2	-	-	TGTGCCAGCAGCCAATTTGGGGGACAAAACACCGGGGAGCTGTTTTTT	CASSQFGGQNTGELFF
TRBV5-5	TRBJ2-3	TRBD1	-	TGTGCCAGCAGCTCGGGACAGGGGGCTGGAGATACGCAGTATTTT	CASSSGQGAGDTQYF
TRBV7-3	TRBJ1-6	-	-	TGTGCCAGCAGCTTAATGAGTAATTCACCCCTCCACTTT	CASSLMSNSPLHF
TRBV19	TRBJ1-2	TRBD1	-	TGTGCCAGTAGTTCAGGGACAGTCGGCTATGGCTACACCTTC	CASSSGTVGYGYTF